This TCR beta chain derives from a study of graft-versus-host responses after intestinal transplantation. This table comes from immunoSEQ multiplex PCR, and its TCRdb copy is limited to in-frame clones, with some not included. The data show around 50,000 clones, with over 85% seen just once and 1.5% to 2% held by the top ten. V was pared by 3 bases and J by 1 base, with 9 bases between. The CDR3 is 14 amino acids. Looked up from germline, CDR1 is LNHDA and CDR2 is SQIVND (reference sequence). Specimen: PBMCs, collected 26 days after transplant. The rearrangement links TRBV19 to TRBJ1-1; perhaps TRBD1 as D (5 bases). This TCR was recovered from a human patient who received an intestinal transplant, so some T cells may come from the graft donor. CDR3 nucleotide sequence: TGTGCCAGTAGTATTTGGGGCCCGAACACTGAAGCTTTCTTT. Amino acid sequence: CASSIWGPNTEAFF.